This T cell receptor beta chain stems from a study of prognosis after radiotherapy for stage I lung cancer. Looking at the study overall: A few patients developed post-radiotherapy distant metastases at median roughly seven months; around 14 had no significant progression.

Only a few counts were recorded for this clonotype. Two-round multiplex PCR amplified TCR beta CDR3 from genomic DNA. Amplification during the initial PCR round employed primers specific to each TRBV and TRBJ gene. Universal primers drove the second round of PCR amplification. TCRdb re-called the multiplex PCR reads through MiXCR, storing one row per CDR3 protein. This table has around 30,000 distinct CDR3 sequences, 25% to 40% appearing once. Germline CDR1 is SGHTS and CDR2 is YDEGEE. The length of the CDR3 is 16 residues. Trimming cost V 1 base and J 2 bases, with 14 bases left between them. This TCR came from a donor of 50 years or more with non-small cell lung cancer. The specimen was PBMCs, collected before or after stereotactic body radiation therapy (not recorded which). This chain joins TRBV5-8 and TRBJ2-3; D perhaps matches TRBD1 (5 bases). The CDR3 nucleotides read TGTGCCAGCAGCTTGAGGGGTAGACTCCACACAGATACGCAGTATTTT. It codes for CASSLRGRLHTDTQYF.